This TCR beta chain was observed in a study of blood T cells in healthy people across ages. Study details: About one barcoded TCR beta cDNA was captured per two T cells.

PCR was performed a second time for roughly 6 to 12 cycles using a sample-barcoded 5' primer and a J-beta primer mix. TCRdb passed the 5' RACE reads through MiXCR, listing each CDR3 protein once. This table has about 680,000 distinct CDR3 sequences, approximately 50% appearing once. The CDR3 sequence is 18 residues long. The V segment lost 8 bases and the J segment 6 bases; nucleotides outside the gene matches: 20. Germline V lookup: CDR1 SNHLY, CDR2 FYNNEI. Total RNA amounts of at least 5.5 micrograms were extracted per sample. The sequencing input was blood. The chain links TRBV2 to TRBJ2-7; 12 nucleotides align to TRBD2. The clonotype originates from a woman aged 55-75 years in good health. CDR3 coding DNA: TGTGCCAGCGAGCGATCAGCCACTAGCGGGAGGACCCTCCGCGAGCAGTACTTC. It encodes CASERSATSGRTLREQYF.